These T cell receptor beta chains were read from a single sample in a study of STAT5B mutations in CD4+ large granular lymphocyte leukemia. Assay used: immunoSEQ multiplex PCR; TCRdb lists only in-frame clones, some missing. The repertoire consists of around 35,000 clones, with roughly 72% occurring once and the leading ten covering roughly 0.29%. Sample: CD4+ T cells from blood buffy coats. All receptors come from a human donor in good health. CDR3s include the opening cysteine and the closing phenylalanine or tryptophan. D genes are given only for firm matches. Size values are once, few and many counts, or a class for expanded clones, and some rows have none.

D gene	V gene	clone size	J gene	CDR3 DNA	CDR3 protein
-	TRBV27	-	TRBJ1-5	TGTGCCAGCAGTCCACAAGGTCAGCCCCAGCATTTT	CASSPQGQPQHF
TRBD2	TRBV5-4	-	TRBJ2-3	TGTGCCAGCGGCCGAGCGGGGGGGCGAGAGGGATATACGCAGTATTTT	CASGRAGGREGYTQYF
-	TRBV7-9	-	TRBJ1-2	TGTGCCAGCGTCCGGGACATACTGAACTATGGCTACACCTTC	CASVRDILNYGYTF
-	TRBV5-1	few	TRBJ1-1	TGCGCCAGCAGCCCGATAGGAGGAAACCCTACTGAAGCTTTCTTT	CASSPIGGNPTEAFF
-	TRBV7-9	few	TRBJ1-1	TGTGCCAGCAGCCATACGACAGGGAACACTGAAGCTTTCTTT	CASSHTTGNTEAFF
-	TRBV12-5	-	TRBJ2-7	TGTGCTAGTGGTTTGGTATGGCCAATAAAGTACGAGCAGTACTTC	CASGLVWPIKYEQYF
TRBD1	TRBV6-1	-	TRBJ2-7	TGTGCCAGCAGTAGGGGGACAGGCTATTCCTACGAGCAGTACTTC	CASSRGTGYSYEQYF
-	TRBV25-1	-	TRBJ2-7	TGTGCCAGCAGTGAATGGCGTTCGGGCAGGGGCTACGAGCAGTACTTC	CASSEWRSGRGYEQYF
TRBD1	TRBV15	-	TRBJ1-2	TGTGCCACCAGCAGAGACCCCCGGACAGGCCTCTACACCTTC	CATSRDPRTGLYTF
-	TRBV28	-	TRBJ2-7	TGTGCCAGCAGTGACCCAGGGGCGGGCTACGAGCAGTACTTC	CASSDPGAGYEQYF
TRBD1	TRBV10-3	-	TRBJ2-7	TGTGCCATCAGTCGAGGGGGCACGAGCTACGAGCAGTACTTC	CAISRGGTSYEQYF
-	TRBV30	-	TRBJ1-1	TGTGCCTGGAGTGAACAGGGTCCCACTGAAGCTTTCTTT	CAWSEQGPTEAFF
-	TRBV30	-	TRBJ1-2	TGTGCCTGGAGTCAGGGAACGGAGGGCTACACCTTC	CAWSQGTEGYTF
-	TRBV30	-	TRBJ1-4	TGTGCCTGGAGTGTAGGGGGAAGCAAAAAACTGTTTTTT	CAWSVGGSKKLFF
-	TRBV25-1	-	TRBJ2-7	TGTGCCAGCAGTCCCTGGGCGGGCCTGGACGAGCAGTACTTC	CASSPWAGLDEQYF
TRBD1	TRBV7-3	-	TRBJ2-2	TGTGCCAGCAGCCGACAGGGGTCGGGCACCGGGGAGCTGTTTTTT	CASSRQGSGTGELFF
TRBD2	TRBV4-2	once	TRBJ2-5	TGTGCCAGCAGCCAAGTGACTAGCGGGGTCAGTGTGCTCGTCAAAGAGACCCAGTACTTC	CASSQVTSGVSVLVKETQYF
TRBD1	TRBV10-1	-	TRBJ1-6	TGCGCCAGCAGCCTCCGGGACAGGGTTAGCCTTTCAGTCAAGAGCTCCTATAATTCACCCCTCCACTTT	CASSLRDRVSLSVKSSYNSPLHF
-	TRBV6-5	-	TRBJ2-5	TGTGCCAGCAGTACGGTCGGGGAGACCCAGTACTTC	CASSTVGETQYF
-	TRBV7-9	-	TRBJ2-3	TGTGCCAGCAGCGCCACTAGTACGTCAACAGATACGCAGTATTTT	CASSATSTSTDTQYF
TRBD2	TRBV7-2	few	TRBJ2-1	TGTGCCAGCAGCGCTCTAGCGGGGGCCTACAATGAGCAGTTCTTC	CASSALAGAYNEQFF
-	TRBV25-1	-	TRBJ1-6	TGTGCCAGCAAGAGACCCCGAAAAACACCTAATAATTCACCCCTCCACTTT	CASKRPRKTPNNSPLHF
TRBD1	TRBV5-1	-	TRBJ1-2	TGCGCCAGCAGCCCCAGGACAGGGAGGGGTTCGGATGGCTACACCTTC	CASSPRTGRGSDGYTF
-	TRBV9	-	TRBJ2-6	TGTGCCAGCAGCGTGGACTCTGGGGCCAACGTCCTGACTTTC	CASSVDSGANVLTF
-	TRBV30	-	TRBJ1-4	TGTGCCTGGAGTGTATTAGGGGGTGGAGGGCCTAATGAAAAACTGTTTTTT	CAWSVLGGGGPNEKLFF
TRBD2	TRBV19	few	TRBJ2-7	TGTGCCAGTACCGCGGGTAGCGGGAGGGACGAGCAGTACTTC	CASTAGSGRDEQYF
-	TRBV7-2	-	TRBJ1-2	TGTGCCAGCAGCTTAGCGACGGGGGCGCTTGGCTACACCTTC	CASSLATGALGYTF
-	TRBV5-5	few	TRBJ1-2	TGTGCCAGCAGCTTAGGCGGAAACTATGGCTACACCTTC	CASSLGGNYGYTF
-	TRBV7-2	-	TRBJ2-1	TGTGCCAGCAGCATCTTCACAGGGCTTACCTACAATGAGCAGTTCTTC	CASSIFTGLTYNEQFF
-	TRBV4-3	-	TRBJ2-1	TGCGCCAGCAGCCAAGAGGGATTGGGAGAGCAGTTCTTC	CASSQEGLGEQFF
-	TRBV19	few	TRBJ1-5	TGTGCCAGTAGTCTCGGACAGTCACGCCAGCCCCAGCATTTT	CASSLGQSRQPQHF
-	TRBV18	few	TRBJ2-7	TGTGCCAGCTCACCTTCCGTGACACCCGAGCAGTACTTC	CASSPSVTPEQYF
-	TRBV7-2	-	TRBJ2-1	TGTGCCAGCAGCTTAGTCCTAGCTCTTTCCTACAATGAGCAGTTCTTC	CASSLVLALSYNEQFF
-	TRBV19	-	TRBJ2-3	TGTGCCAGTAGGATGGCGGGGACGCGTGCCACAGATACGCAGTATTTT	CASRMAGTRATDTQYF
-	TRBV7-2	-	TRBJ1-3	TGTGCCAGCAGCTACAACTCTGGAAACACCATATATTTT	CASSYNSGNTIYF
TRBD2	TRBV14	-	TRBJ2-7	TGTGCCAGCAGCCAACCTAGCGGGAGGTGGTACGAGCAGTACTTC	CASSQPSGRWYEQYF
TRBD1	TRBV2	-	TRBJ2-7	TGTGCCAGCAGAGGGACAGGGGAGCAGTACTTC	CASRGTGEQYF
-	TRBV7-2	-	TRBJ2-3	TGTGCCAGCAGCTTCGCCCCGAGCGGGAGCACAGATACGCAGTATTTT	CASSFAPSGSTDTQYF
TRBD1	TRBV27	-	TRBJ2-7	TGTGCCAGCAGTCCCCGGGGACAGGGCATCCACGAGCAGTACTTC	CASSPRGQGIHEQYF
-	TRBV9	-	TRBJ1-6	TGTGCCAGCAGCGTAGCTAGAGGAAGAAATTCACCCCTCCACTTT	CASSVARGRNSPLHF
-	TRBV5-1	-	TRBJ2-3	TGCGCCAGCAGCTTGGTTTTGGGCGGGGTGACAGATACGCAGTATTTT	CASSLVLGGVTDTQYF
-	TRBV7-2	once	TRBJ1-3	TGTGCCAGCAGTCTCACCCCGGACCAAGGCTTCACCATATATTTT	CASSLTPDQGFTIYF
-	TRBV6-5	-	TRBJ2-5	TGTGCCAGCAGGCTAGGTAAAGCGGAGACCCAGTACTTC	CASRLGKAETQYF
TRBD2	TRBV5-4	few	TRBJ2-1	TGTGCCAGCAGCTTAAGAGCGGGAGAAAACAATGAGCAGTTCTTC	CASSLRAGENNEQFF
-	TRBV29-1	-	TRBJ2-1	TGCAGCGTAGTGTTCGCGGATGAGCAGTTCTTC	CSVVFADEQFF
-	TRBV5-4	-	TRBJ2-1	TGTGCCAGCGGAGTCCCGGGACCAGAGAATGAGCAGTTCTTC	CASGVPGPENEQFF
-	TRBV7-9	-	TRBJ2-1	TGTGCCAGCAGCGTCCGTTCGGAGCAGTTCTTC	CASSVRSEQFF
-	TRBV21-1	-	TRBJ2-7	TGTGCCAGCCGCCGGGTCCTCTACGAGCAGTACTTC	CASRRVLYEQYF
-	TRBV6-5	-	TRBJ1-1	TGTGCCAGCAGTTACTTTGGGGGAACTGAAGCTTTCTTT	CASSYFGGTEAFF